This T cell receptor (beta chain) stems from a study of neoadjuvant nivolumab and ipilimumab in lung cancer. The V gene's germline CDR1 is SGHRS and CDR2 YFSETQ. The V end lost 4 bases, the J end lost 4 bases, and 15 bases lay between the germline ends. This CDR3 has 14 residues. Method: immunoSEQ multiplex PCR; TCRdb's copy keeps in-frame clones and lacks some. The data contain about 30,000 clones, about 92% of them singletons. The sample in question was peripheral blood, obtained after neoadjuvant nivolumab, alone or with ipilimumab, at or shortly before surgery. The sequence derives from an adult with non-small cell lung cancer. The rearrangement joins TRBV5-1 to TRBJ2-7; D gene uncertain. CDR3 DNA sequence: TGCGCCAGCAGCCGTGACGGCCAGCGATACGAGCAGTACTTC. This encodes CASSRDGQRYEQYF. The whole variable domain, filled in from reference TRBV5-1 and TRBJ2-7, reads KAGVTQTPRYLIKTRGQQVTLSCSPISGHRSVSWYQQTPGQGLQFLFEYFSETQRNKGNFPGRFSGRQFSNSRSEMNVSTLELGDSALYLCASSRDGQRYEQYFGPGTRLTVT.